Included here is one T cell receptor beta chain sequence, with context. CDR1 is SGDLS and CDR2 is YYNGEE in the germline V gene. The CDR3 has 16 residues. Unmatched junction bases numbered 8, after V lost 0 bases and J lost 6 bases. The data derive from a study of blood T cell repertoires in COVID-19. Across the study: From T cells, B-cell-depleted T cells, or PBMCs came the material, which was cDNA or gDNA.

Clones were read by immunoSEQ multiplex PCR, and TCRdb kept only the in-frame ones, dropping some. Counted here are nearly 95,000 clones, more than 75% occurring once; the ten biggest clones make up about 5%. The origin of this receptor is a woman at least 80 years old with acute or convalescent COVID-19. Sequenced: peripheral blood. The V call is TRBV9, the J call TRBJ2-7; TRBD1 agrees at 11 bases. CDR3 nucleotide sequence: TGTGCCAGCAGCGTAGACGCCGGGACAGGGGGAAGCGAGCAGTACTTC. It is translated as CASSVDAGTGGSEQYF.